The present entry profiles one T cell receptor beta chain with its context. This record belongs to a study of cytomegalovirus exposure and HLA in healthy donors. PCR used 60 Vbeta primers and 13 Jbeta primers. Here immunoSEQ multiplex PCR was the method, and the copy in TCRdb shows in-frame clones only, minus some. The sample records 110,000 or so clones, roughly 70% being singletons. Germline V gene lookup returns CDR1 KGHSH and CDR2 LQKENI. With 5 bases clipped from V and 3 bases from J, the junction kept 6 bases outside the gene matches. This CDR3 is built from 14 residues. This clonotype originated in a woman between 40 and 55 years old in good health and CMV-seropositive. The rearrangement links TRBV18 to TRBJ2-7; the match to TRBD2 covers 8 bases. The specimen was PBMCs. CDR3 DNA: TGTGCCAGCTCAATTAGCGGGGCCCTCTACGAGCAGTACTTC. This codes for CASSISGALYEQYF.